The 8 T cell receptor beta chains below were found in one sample sequenced in a study of molecular identifiers for immune sequencing clone quantification. TCRdb called the PCR reads again in MiXCR, with one record for every CDR3 protein. The repertoire consists of fewer than 350,000 distinct CDR3 sequences, with about a fifth occurring once and the leading ten covering 0.75% to 0.85%. Sample: naive CD8+ T cells from blood, with Jurkat cell RNA spiked in. Sample subset: FACS-sorted CD8+CD4-CCR7+CD45RA+ naive T cells. Receptor source: a human donor in good health. Some libraries in this study had Jurkat cell RNA spiked in.

V gene TRBV4-2 combines with J gene TRBJ1-2, with TRBD1 as a possible D gene (5 bases). CDR3 length equals 15 residues. CDR1 is LGHNA and CDR2 is YNFKEQ in the germline V gene. With 0 bases removed from V and 4 bases from J, the gap between germline ends came to 12 bases. The CDR3 here is CASSQDAARGYGYTF. DNA of the CDR3: TGTGCCAGCAGCCAAGATGCGGCAAGGGGCTATGGCTACACCTTC.

To note about this clonotype: A much larger clone differs by one base, so this may be a read error. This chain joins TRBV11-2 and TRBJ1-6, with 8 positions matching TRBD1. Germline CDR1 SGHAT, CDR2 FQNNGV. CDR3 length: 14 residues. V lost 4 bases, J lost 8 bases, and 4 bases stayed unmatched. CDR3: CASSSGTGHSPLHF. CDR3 DNA: TGTGCCAGCAGCTCCGGGACAGGCCATTCACCCCTCCACTTT.

The genes are TRBV7-9 and TRBJ1-1, with D perhaps matching TRBD1 (5 bases). The CDR3 spans 13 residues. The V end lost 5 bases, the J end lost 8 bases, and 15 bases lay between the germline ends. In germline, CDR1 is SEHNR, CDR2 FQNEAQ (reference sequence). The CDR3 region has the DNA TGTGCCAGCAGCAGCGGATCAGGGAGGGAAGCTTTCTTT. Translating gives CASSSGSGREAFF.

This clonotype came up many times. CDR3 amino acids: CSVEDPDSNEKLFF. The CDR3, as DNA: TGCAGCGTTGAAGATCCGGATAGTAATGAAAAACTGTTTTTT. The J gene is TRBJ1-4, the V gene TRBV29-1; D gene unclear. Trimming stripped 0 bases from V and 4 bases from J, with 9 bases between. This CDR3 spans 14 amino acids. Germline-derived CDR1 and CDR2 are SQVTM and ANQGSEA.

About this clonotype itself: Possible read error: a much larger clone is one base away. The chain couples TRBV28 to TRBJ1-3, with TRBD1 as a possible D gene (6 bases). Germline V gene sequence: CDR1 MDHEN, CDR2 SYDVKM. The length of the CDR3 is 15 residues. CDR3 DNA: TGTGTCAGCAGTTTGGACAGAAACTCTGGAAACACCATATATTTT. This gives the protein CVSSLDRNSGNTIYF. The full variable domain, with the rest looked up from reference TRBV28 and TRBJ1-3, is DVKVTQSSRYLVKRTGEKVFLECVQDMDHENMFWYRQDPGLGLRLIYFSYDVKMKEKGDIPEGYSVSREKKERFSLILESASTNQTSMYLCVSSLDRNSGNTIYFGEGSWLTVV.

The V and J genes are TRBV28 and TRBJ2-2; no definite D call. The ends were cut back, 2 bases at V and 0 bases at J, with 7 bases in the middle. The CDR3 length is 15 residues. Germline V lookup: CDR1 MDHEN, CDR2 SYDVKM. CDR3: CASSLSIANTGELFF. In DNA, the CDR3 is TGTGCCAGCAGTTTAAGCATCGCGAACACCGGGGAGCTGTTTTTT. The full variable domain, in which reference TRBV28 and TRBJ2-2 provide the parts outside the CDR3, is DVKVTQSSRYLVKRTGEKVFLECVQDMDHENMFWYRQDPGLGLRLIYFSYDVKMKEKGDIPEGYSVSREKKERFSLILESASTNQTSMYLCASSLSIANTGELFFGEGSRLTVL.

This clonotype was picked up many times. The chain employs TRBV27 and TRBJ2-7, with 7 positions matching TRBD1. CDR3 length equals 14 residues. Germline trimming cut 3 bases from V and 2 bases from J; bases unmatched to any gene: 4. CDR1 is MNHEY, CDR2 SMNVEV, per germline (reference sequence). CDR3 DNA: TGTGCCAGCAGTTTTGCAGGGGGAACCTACGAGCAGTACTTC. Its translation is CASSFAGGTYEQYF.

As for this clonotype: A much larger clone differs from this one at a single base, so this may be a read error. V gene TRBV11-2 combines with J gene TRBJ2-3, with TRBD2 matching over 8 bases. Per the germline V gene, CDR1 is SGHAT and CDR2 is FQNNGV. The CDR3 has 16 residues. CDR3 in DNA: TGTGACAGCAGCCCCCGGGGAGCGGGGGTCACAGATACGCAGTATTTT. Encoded protein: CDSSPRGAGVTDTQYF.